This T cell receptor (beta chain) was sequenced in a study of blood T cell repertoires in COVID-19. Across the whole study: From T cells, B-cell-depleted T cells, or PBMCs came the material, which was cDNA or gDNA.

The ends were cut back, 1 base at V and 0 bases at J, with 21 bases in the middle. Germline V gene sequence: CDR1 SSHAT, CDR2 FNYEAQ (reference sequence). This CDR3 comprises 19 residues. Per the original methods: Nucleated cell counts were estimated from reference gene primer amplification. Clones were sequenced by immunoSEQ multiplex PCR, and TCRdb holds only the in-frame ones, with some missing. D and trimming were read from the DNA, whereas the V and J calls and clone size are those reported in that table. The sample shows roughly 300,000 clones, 86% of them seen only once. This receptor was identified in a woman in her fifties or sixties with acute or convalescent COVID-19. The specimen was peripheral blood. The chain is built from TRBV7-7 and TRBJ2-5, with D possibly TRBD1 on 5 matching bases. The CDR3 region is CASSLETQVYFSYQETQYF. In DNA, the CDR3 is TGTGCCAGCAGCTTAGAGACACAGGTGTACTTTTCGTACCAAGAGACCCAGTACTTC.